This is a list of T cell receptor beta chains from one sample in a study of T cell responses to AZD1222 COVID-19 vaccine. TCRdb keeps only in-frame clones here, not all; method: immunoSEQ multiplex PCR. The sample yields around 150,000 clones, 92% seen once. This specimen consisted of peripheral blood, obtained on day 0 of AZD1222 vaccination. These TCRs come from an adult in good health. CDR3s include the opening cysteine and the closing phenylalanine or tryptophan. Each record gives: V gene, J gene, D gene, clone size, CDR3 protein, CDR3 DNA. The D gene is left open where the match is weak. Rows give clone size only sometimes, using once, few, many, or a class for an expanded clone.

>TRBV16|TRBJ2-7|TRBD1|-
CASSQWAGTGIEQYF
TGTGCCAGCAGCCAATGGGCTGGGACAGGGATCGAGCAGTACTTC
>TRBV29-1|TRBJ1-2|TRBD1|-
CSVERGQNYGGYTF
TGCAGCGTTGAACGGGGACAGAACTATGGTGGCTACACCTTC
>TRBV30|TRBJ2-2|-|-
CAWRPRGGPVGELFF
TGTGCCTGGAGGCCCAGGGGGGGGCCGGTCGGGGAGCTGTTTTTT
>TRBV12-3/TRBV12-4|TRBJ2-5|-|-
CASSLEWWETQYF
TGTGCCAGCAGCCTAGAGTGGTGGGAGACCCAGTACTTC
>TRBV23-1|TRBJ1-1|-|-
CASSPGPRGTEAFF
TGCGCCAGCAGCCCGGGACCGCGGGGCACTGAAGCTTTCTTT
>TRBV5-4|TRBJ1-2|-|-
CASSLVLERGGYTF
TGTGCCAGCAGCTTGGTTTTGGAAAGGGGTGGCTACACCTTC
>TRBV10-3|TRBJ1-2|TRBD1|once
CAISQQGDDGYTF
TGTGCCATCAGTCAACAGGGGGATGATGGCTACACCTTC
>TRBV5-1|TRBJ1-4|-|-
CASSLDRRSNEKLFF
TGCGCCAGCAGCTTGGACCGACGCTCGAATGAAAAACTGTTTTTT
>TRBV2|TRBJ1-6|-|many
CASSTQVVGDSPLHF
TGTGCCAGCAGTACACAGGTGGTCGGGGATTCACCCCTCCACTTT
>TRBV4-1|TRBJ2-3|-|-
CASSQTGTLVADTQYF
TGCGCCAGCAGCCAGACCGGGACACTAGTTGCAGATACGCAGTATTTT
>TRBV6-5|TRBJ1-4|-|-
CASSYGKSTGRKLFF
TGTGCCAGCAGTTACGGGAAGTCGACAGGCCGGAAACTGTTTTTT
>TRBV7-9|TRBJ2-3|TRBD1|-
CASSGAGQGRTDTQYF
TGTGCCAGCAGCGGCGCGGGACAGGGGAGGACAGATACGCAGTATTTT
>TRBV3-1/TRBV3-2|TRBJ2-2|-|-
CASSQDGPSTRELFF
TGTGCCAGCAGCCAAGATGGGCCTTCGACCAGGGAGCTGTTTTTT
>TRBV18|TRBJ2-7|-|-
CASSPGTGSYEQYF
TGTGCCAGCTCACCCGGGACGGGATCCTACGAGCAGTACTTC
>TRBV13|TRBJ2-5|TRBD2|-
CASSLTSGDPQETQYF
TGTGCCAGCAGCTTGACTAGCGGAGATCCCCAAGAGACCCAGTACTTC
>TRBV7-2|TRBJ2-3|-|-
CASSFRRDTQYF
TGTGCCAGCAGCTTTCGGAGAGATACGCAGTATTTT
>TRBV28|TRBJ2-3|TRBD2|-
CASPRAGGREKDTQYF
TGTGCCAGCCCCCGCGCTGGCGGGAGAGAGAAAGATACGCAGTATTTT
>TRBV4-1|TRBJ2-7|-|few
CASSHQQQGDRAYEQYF
TGCGCCAGCAGCCATCAGCAACAGGGAGATAGGGCCTACGAGCAGTACTTC
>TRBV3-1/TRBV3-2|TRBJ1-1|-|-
CASRGGTNTEAFF
TGTGCCAGCCGCGGGGGAACGAACACTGAAGCTTTCTTT
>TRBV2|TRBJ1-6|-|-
CASGVGVGGGNSPLHF
TGTGCCAGTGGTGTGGGGGTTGGGGGAGGTAATTCACCCCTCCACTTT
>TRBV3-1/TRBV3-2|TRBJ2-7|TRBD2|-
CASSQGGRYEQYF
TGTGCCAGCAGCCAAGGCGGGAGGTACGAGCAGTACTTC
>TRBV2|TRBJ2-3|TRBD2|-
CASVVAGGRFTDTQYF
TGTGCCAGCGTGGTAGCGGGGGGGCGTTTCACAGATACGCAGTATTTT
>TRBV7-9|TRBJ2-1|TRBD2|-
CASSLGLAGAFF
TGTGCCAGCAGCTTGGGACTAGCGGGGGCGTTCTTC
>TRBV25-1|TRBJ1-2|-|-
CASSVQGYGYTF
TGTGCCAGCAGTGTACAGGGCTATGGCTACACCTTC
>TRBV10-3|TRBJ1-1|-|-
CAISGTPNTEAFF
TGTGCCATCAGTGGTACTCCGAACACTGAAGCTTTCTTT
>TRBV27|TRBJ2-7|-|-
CASSLLGGAYEQYF
TGTGCCAGCAGTTTACTCGGTGGAGCCTACGAGCAGTACTTC
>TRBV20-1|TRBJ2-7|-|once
CSASVEQYF
TGCAGTGCTAGTGTCGAGCAGTACTTC
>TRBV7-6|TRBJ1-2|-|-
CASSPETGGDYGYTF
TGTGCCAGCAGCCCAGAGACAGGTGGGGACTATGGCTACACCTTC
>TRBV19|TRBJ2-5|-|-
CASSIGPAVETQYF
TGTGCCAGTAGTATAGGGCCCGCGGTGGAGACCCAGTACTTC
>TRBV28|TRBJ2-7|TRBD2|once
CASRGGYNYEQYF
TGTGCCAGCAGGGGAGGGTACAACTACGAGCAGTACTTC
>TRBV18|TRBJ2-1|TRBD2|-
CASSSGGSSYNEQFF
TGTGCCAGCTCATCGGGGGGGAGCTCCTACAATGAGCAGTTCTTC
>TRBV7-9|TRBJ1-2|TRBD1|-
CASSPRLTGSQGYTF
TGTGCCAGCAGCCCCCGCTTGACAGGGTCTCAGGGCTACACCTTC
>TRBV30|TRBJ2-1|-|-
CAWDEQGNEQFF
TGTGCCTGGGACGAGCAGGGTAATGAGCAGTTCTTC
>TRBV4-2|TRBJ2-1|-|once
CASSQGLLGQTLSYNEQFF
TGTGCCAGCAGCCAGGGGCTCCTTGGACAAACCTTATCCTACAATGAGCAGTTCTTC
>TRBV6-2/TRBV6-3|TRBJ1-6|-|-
CASSYYPAPLHF
TGTGCCAGCAGTTACTATCCAGCTCCCCTCCACTTT
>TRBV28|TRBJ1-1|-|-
CASSLRVSQGTEAFF
TGTGCCAGCAGTTTAAGGGTCAGCCAAGGTACTGAAGCTTTCTTT
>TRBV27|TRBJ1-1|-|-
CASNFYREGSDAFF
TGTGCCAGCAACTTTTACAGGGAGGGTAGCGACGCTTTCTTT
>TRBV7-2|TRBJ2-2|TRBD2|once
CASSLSGSGNTGELFF
TGTGCCAGCAGTCTTAGCGGGAGCGGTAACACCGGGGAGCTGTTTTTT
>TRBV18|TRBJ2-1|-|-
CASSPPQTFSSYNEQFF
TGTGCCAGCTCACCACCGCAGACTTTCAGCTCCTACAATGAGCAGTTCTTC
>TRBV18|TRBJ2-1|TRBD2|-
CASSRPLAGPTPAEQFF
TGTGCCAGCTCACGTCCCCTAGCGGGCCCCACCCCGGCTGAGCAGTTCTTC
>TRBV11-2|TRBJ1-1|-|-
CASSLVVGADTEAFF
TGTGCCAGCAGCTTAGTGGTGGGGGCGGACACTGAAGCTTTCTTT
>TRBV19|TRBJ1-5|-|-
CASSTTGLSQPQHF
TGTGCCAGTAGTACGACAGGTCTGAGTCAGCCCCAGCATTTT
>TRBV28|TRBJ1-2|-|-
CASRHPRGGSNYGYTF
TGTGCCAGCAGGCACCCTCGCGGGGGCTCTAACTATGGCTACACCTTC
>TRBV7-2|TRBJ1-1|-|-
CASSSMRNTEAFF
TGTGCCAGCAGCTCAATGAGGAACACTGAAGCTTTCTTT
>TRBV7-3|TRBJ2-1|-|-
CASSSSRGSVYNEQFF
TGTGCCAGCAGCTCCTCGCGGGGAAGCGTCTACAATGAGCAGTTCTTC
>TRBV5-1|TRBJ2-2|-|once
CASSLVSGGTGELFF
TGCGCCAGCAGCTTGGTGTCTGGGGGTACCGGGGAGCTGTTTTTT